Below, one T cell receptor (beta chain) is given with its context. Its antigen is not known. This entry is derived from a study of shared clonotypes between healthy human individuals. Across several immunoSEQ plates, the genomic DNA of each subset was split evenly. The data were produced by immunoSEQ multiplex PCR, yet TCRdb's version contains in-frame clones alone and is incomplete. This table has 1.5 million to 2.5 million clones, about 95% appearing once. Study results and limitations: Clonotypes that were shared across four donors made up around 5.5% of naive CD4 clonotypes.

The CDR3 covers 12 residues. Germline V lookup: CDR1 SGHVS, CDR2 FQNEAQ. The V end was cut by 5 bases, the J end by 7 bases, with 9 bases between. Naive-designated CD8 cells lacked CD45RO, were positively enriched for CCR7, and omitted terminally differentiated effector memory CD45RA+ cells. V is TRBV7-8 and J is TRBJ1-5, with unresolved D. Material for sequencing was naive CD8+ T cells sorted from blood. This sequence was found in a man aged 18 to 29 in good health. The CDR3 DNA reads as TGTGCCAGCAGCCCCAATGGACAGCCCCAGCATTTT. Translation gives CASSPNGQPQHF.